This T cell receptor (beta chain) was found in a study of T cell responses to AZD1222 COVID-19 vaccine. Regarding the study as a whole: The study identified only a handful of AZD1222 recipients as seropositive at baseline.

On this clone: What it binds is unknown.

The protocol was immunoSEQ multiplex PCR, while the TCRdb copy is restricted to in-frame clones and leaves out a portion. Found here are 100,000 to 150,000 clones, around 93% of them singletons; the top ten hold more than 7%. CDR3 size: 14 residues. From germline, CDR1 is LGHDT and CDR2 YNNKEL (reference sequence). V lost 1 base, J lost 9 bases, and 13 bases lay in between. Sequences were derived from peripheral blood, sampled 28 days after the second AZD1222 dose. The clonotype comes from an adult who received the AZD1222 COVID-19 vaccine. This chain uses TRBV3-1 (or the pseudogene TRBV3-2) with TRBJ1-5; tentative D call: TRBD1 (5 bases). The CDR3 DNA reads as TGTGCCAGCAGCCAAGTATCAGGGCTTGGGCCCCAGCATTTT. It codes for CASSQVSGLGPQHF.